These T cell receptor beta chains were read from a single sample in a study of OX40 agonist ivuxolimab in advanced cancers. The table came from immunoSEQ multiplex PCR; TCRdb's copy has only in-frame clones and leaves some out. The profile shows some 85,000 clones, over 75% of them singletons. Sequencing was performed on CD4+ or CD8+ T cells sorted from blood, taken in a trial of the OX40 agonist ivuxolimab. These receptor sequences come from an adult with an advanced solid tumor such as melanoma, head and neck, liver or kidney cancer. CDR3s include the opening cysteine and the closing phenylalanine or tryptophan. The D gene is left open where the match is weak. Rows may omit the clone size; those that give it use once, few, many or a size class.

d_call	v_call	j_call	cdr3_length	clone_size	cdr3_nt	cdr3_aa
TRBD1	TRBV14	TRBJ1-2	14	.	TGTGCCAGCAGCCAGTGGCAGGGGGACAATGGCTACACCTTC	CASSQWQGDNGYTF
.	TRBV29-1	TRBJ2-5	12	.	TGCAGCGTTGATCGGGGCCAAGAGACCCAGTACTTC	CSVDRGQETQYF
.	TRBV5-6	TRBJ2-5	11	.	TGTGCCAGCAGCTCAGGCGGGACCCAGTACTTC	CASSSGGTQYF
TRBD1	TRBV7-2	TRBJ1-2	16	.	TGTGCCAGCAGCCTAGCTACCGGGACAGTGGGGTATGGCTACACCTTC	CASSLATGTVGYGYTF
.	TRBV19	TRBJ1-1	12	once	TGTGCCAGTAGTATAGAGGAGGGTTCAGCTTTCTTT	CASSIEEGSAFF
.	TRBV9	TRBJ2-5	16	.	TGTGCCAGCAGCCTAGGGGCTACCAGGCAAAGAGAGACCCAGTACTTC	CASSLGATRQRETQYF
TRBD1	TRBV5-6	TRBJ2-3	16	.	TGTGCCAGCAGGGAAAACCCAGGGGGTTACGGAGATACGCAGTATTTT	CASRENPGGYGDTQYF
.	TRBV2	TRBJ2-3	12	.	TGTGCCAGCAGTGAACAGGGCTATACGCAGTATTTT	CASSEQGYTQYF
.	TRBV5-1	TRBJ1-2	13	few	TGCGCCAGCAGCTTCCAGGAGAGCTATGGCTACACCTTC	CASSFQESYGYTF
TRBD1	TRBV19	TRBJ2-2	16	.	TGTGCCAGTGGGTTGGGACAGGGGGCGGGCACCGGGGAGCTGTTTTTT	CASGLGQGAGTGELFF
.	TRBV7-2	TRBJ1-1	14	few	TGTGCCAGCAGCTTAGCAGGTTTGAACACTGAAGCTTTCTTT	CASSLAGLNTEAFF
TRBD1	TRBV14	TRBJ2-1	13	.	TGTGCCAGCAGCCAACAGGGGGCGAATGAGCAGTTCTTC	CASSQQGANEQFF
.	TRBV9	TRBJ2-4	14	.	TGTGCCAGCAGCGCCACAGGGACGGGGAACATTCAGTACTTC	CASSATGTGNIQYF
.	TRBV7-9	TRBJ2-7	15	.	TGTGCCAGCAGCTTAGAACAGGGAGGGACCTACGAGCAGTACTTC	CASSLEQGGTYEQYF
.	TRBV27	TRBJ2-6	16	.	TGTGCCAGGGGGTGCAGGGCCCTCTCTGGGGCCAACGTCCTGACTTTC	CARGCRALSGANVLTF
TRBD2	TRBV2	TRBJ2-2	15	.	TGTGCCAGCAGGTTACTAGCGGGGAATACCGGGGAGCTGTTTTTT	CASRLLAGNTGELFF
.	TRBV6-5	TRBJ2-1	15	once	TGTGCCAGCAGGGGACGCAGGAAGTCTTACAATGAGCAGTTCTTC	CASRGRRKSYNEQFF
.	TRBV25-1	TRBJ1-5	14	.	TGTGCCAGCAGTGATCGGGGGAACAATCAGCCCCAGCATTTT	CASSDRGNNQPQHF
.	TRBV10-2	TRBJ1-1	13	once	TGCGCCAGCAGTGAGGCAGCAAACACTGAAGCTTTCTTT	CASSEAANTEAFF